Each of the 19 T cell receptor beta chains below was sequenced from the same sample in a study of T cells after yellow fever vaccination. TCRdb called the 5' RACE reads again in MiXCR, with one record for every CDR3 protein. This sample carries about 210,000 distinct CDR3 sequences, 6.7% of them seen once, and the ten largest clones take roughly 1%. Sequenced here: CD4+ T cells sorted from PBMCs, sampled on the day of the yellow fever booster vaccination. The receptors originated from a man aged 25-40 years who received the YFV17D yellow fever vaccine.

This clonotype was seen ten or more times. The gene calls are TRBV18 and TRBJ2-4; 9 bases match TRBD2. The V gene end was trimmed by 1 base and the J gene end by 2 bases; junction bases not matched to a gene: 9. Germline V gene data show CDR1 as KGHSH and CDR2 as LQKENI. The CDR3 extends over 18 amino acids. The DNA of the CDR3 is TGTGCCAGCTCACCACGGGCCTCTAGCGGGAATTCCAAAAACATTCAGTACTTC. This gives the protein CASSPRASSGNSKNIQYF.

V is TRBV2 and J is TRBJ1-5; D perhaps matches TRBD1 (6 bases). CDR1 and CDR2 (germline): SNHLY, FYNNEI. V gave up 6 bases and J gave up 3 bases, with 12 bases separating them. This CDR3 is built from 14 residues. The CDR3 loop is CASRDPGANQPQHF. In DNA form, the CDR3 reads TGTGCCAGCAGGGATCCGGGGGCCAATCAGCCCCAGCATTTT.

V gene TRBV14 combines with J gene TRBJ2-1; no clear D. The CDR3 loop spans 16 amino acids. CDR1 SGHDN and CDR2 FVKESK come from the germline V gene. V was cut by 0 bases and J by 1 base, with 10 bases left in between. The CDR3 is CASSQDMGGSYNEQFF. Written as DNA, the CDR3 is TGTGCCAGCAGCCAAGATATGGGTGGATCCTACAATGAGCAGTTCTTC.

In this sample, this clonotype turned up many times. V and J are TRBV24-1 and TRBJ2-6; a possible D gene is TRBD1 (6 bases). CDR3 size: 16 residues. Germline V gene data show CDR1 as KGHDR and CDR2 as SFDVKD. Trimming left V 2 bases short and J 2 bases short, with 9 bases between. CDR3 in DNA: TGTGCCACCAGTGATTCTACAGGGACTGGGGCCAACGTCCTGACTTTC. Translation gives CATSDSTGTGANVLTF.

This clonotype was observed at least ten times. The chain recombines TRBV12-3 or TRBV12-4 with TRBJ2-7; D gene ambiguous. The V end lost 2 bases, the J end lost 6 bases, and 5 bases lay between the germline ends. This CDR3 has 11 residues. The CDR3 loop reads CASSLYAEQYF. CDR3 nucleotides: TGTGCCAGCAGTTTATACGCCGAGCAGTACTTC.

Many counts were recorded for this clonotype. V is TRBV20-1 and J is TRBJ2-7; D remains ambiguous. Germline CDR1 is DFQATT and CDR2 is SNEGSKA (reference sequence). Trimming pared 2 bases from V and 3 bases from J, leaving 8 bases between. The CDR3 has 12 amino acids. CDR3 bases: TGCAGTGCTAGAACCCACAACTACGAGCAGTACTTC. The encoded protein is CSARTHNYEQYF.

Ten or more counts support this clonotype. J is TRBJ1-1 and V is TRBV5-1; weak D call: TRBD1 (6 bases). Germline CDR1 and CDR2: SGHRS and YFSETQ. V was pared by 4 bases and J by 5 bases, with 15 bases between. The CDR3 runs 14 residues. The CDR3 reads CASSTGQFGTEAFF. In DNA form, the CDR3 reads TGCGCCAGCAGCACTGGACAGTTCGGAACTGAAGCTTTCTTT.

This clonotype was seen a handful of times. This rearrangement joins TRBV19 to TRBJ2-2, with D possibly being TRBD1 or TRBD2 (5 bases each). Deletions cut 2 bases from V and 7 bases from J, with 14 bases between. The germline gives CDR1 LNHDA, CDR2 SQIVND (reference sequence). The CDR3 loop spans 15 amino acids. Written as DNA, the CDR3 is TGTGCCAGTAGTATAAAACCGGGACGGAGCGGGGAGCTGTTTTTT. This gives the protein CASSIKPGRSGELFF.

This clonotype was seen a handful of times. CDR3 loop: CASAPGQGTDTQYF. In DNA, the CDR3 is TGTGCCAGCGCCCCGGGACAGGGGACAGATACGCAGTATTTT. V and J are TRBV7-3 and TRBJ2-3; the match to TRBD1 covers 10 bases. V was clipped by 8 bases and J by 3 bases; unmatched bases: 5. Germline CDR1 reads SGHTA; CDR2 reads FQGTGA. This CDR3 contains 14 residues.

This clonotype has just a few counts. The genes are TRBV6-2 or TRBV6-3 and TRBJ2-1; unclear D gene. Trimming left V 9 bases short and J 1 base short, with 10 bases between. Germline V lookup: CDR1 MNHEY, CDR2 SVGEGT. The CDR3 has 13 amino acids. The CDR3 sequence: CASRPPSYNEQFF. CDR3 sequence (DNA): TGTGCCAGTCGTCCGCCGTCCTACAATGAGCAGTTCTTC.

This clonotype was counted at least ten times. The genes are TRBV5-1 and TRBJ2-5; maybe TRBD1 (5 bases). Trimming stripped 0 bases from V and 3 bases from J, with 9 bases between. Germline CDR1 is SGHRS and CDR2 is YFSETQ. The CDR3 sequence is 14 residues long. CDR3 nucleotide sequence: TGCGCCAGCAGCTTGGAGGGGCGCGAAGAGACCCAGTACTTC. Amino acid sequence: CASSLEGREETQYF.

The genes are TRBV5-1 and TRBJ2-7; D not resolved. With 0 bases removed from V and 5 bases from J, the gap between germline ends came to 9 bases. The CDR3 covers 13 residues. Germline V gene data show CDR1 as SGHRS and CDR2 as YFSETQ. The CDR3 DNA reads TGCGCCAGCAGCTTGGAAGCTGCGAACGAGCAGTACTTC. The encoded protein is CASSLEAANEQYF. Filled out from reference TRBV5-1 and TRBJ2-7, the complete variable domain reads KAGVTQTPRYLIKTRGQQVTLSCSPISGHRSVSWYQQTPGQGLQFLFEYFSETQRNKGNFPGRFSGRQFSNSRSEMNVSTLELGDSALYLCASSLEAANEQYFGPGTRLTVT.

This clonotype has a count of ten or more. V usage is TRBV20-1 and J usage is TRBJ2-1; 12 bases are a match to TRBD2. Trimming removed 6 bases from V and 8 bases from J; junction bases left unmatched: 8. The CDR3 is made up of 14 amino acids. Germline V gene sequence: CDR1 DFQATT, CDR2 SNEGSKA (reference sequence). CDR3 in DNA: TGCAGTGCAACTAGCGGGAGGAGTTTTGATGAGCAGTTCTTC. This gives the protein CSATSGRSFDEQFF.

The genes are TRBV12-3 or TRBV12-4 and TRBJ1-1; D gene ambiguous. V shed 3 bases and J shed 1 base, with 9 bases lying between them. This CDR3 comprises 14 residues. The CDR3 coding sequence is TGTGCCAGCAGTTTGGTGAGTGAGAACACTGAAGCTTTCTTT. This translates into CASSLVSENTEAFF.

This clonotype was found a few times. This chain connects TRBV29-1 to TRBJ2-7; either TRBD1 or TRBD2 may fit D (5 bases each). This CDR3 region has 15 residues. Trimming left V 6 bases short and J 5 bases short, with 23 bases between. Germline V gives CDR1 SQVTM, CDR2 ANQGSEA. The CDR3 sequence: CSVRGAPGFPNEQYF. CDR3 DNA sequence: TGCAGCGTCCGAGGGGCCCCGGGTTTCCCTAACGAGCAGTACTTC.

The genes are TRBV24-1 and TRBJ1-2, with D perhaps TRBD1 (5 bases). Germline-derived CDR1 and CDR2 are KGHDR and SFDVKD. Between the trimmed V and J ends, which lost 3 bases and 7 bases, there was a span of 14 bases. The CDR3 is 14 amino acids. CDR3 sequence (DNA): TGTGCCACCAGTGATGTCGGGGCATTCGCTGGCTACACCTTC. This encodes CATSDVGAFAGYTF.

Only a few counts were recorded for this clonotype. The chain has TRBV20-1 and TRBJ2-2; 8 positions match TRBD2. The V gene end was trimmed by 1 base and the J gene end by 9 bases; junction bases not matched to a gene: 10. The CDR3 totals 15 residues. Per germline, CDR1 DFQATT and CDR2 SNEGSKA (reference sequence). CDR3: CSARADTSGMRELFF. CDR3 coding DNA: TGCAGTGCTAGAGCCGATACTAGCGGAATGAGGGAGCTGTTTTTT.

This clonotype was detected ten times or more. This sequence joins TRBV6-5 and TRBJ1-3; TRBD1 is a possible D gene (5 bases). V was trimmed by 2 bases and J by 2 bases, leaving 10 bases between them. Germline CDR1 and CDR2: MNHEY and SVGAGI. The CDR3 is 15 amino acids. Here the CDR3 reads CASSYLQGTGNTIYF. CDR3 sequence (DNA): TGTGCCAGCAGTTACCTGCAGGGTACTGGAAACACCATATATTTT.

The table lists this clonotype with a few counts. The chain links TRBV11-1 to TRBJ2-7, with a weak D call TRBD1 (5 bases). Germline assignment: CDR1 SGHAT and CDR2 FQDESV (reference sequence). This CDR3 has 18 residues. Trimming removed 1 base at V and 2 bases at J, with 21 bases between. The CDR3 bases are TGTGCCAGCAGCTTAGTGGAAGCAGGGCGTGCAACAACCTACGAGCAGTACTTC. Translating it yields CASSLVEAGRATTYEQYF.